This note documents a single T cell receptor (beta chain) sequence. This specimen comes from a study of cytomegalovirus exposure and HLA in healthy donors. With 60 Vbeta and 13 Jbeta primers, the PCR was carried out. Repertoires were generated with immunoSEQ multiplex PCR, while TCRdb's copy carries only in-frame clones and drops some. The sample carries under 110,000 clones, roughly 70% recorded once. The clonotype originates from a man in his fifties in good health and CMV-seronegative. Specimen: PBMCs.

CDR3: CASRAGGRSTDTQYF. The CDR3 nucleotides read TGTGCCAGCAGGGCGGGGGGCCGTAGCACAGATACGCAGTATTTT. The chain is built from TRBV6-6 and TRBJ2-3; 8 bases are a match to TRBD2. The junction had 5 bases not matched to a gene; V was cut back by 6 bases and J by 0 bases. The length of the CDR3 is 15 residues. From germline, CDR1 is MNHNY and CDR2 SVGAGI (reference sequence).